What follows are 7 T cell receptor beta chains derived from one specimen sequenced in a study of cytomegalovirus exposure and HLA in healthy donors. With 60 Vbeta and 13 Jbeta primers, the PCR was carried out. Measured with immunoSEQ multiplex PCR; TCRdb has only the in-frame clones, and not every one. Of over 140,000 clones detected, roughly 79% appear once; the ten largest clones hold approximately 1.5%. Sequencing was done on a sample of PBMCs. The receptors were sampled from a man younger than 45 in good health and CMV-seropositive.

V and J are TRBV5-1 and TRBJ2-2, with a tentative D call TRBD2 (5 bases). The CDR3 contains 15 residues. The V end was cut by 4 bases, the J end by 4 bases, with 14 bases between. The germline gives CDR1 SGHRS, CDR2 YFSETQ. In DNA form, the CDR3 reads TGCGCCAGCAGCCTAGCTAGTTATGGCACCGGGGAGCTGTTTTTT. Translating gives CASSLASYGTGELFF.

This clone showed up just once. The chain uses TRBV2 and TRBJ2-2, with 9 bases lining up with TRBD2. CDR1 and CDR2 from the germline V gene are SNHLY and FYNNEI. This CDR3 comprises 15 residues. V shed 11 bases, J shed 7 bases, and the junction held 14 bases outside the gene matches. The CDR3 region has the DNA TGTGCCTCCAGCACGGCGGGGGGGTTAGGCGGGGAGCTGTTTTTT. This sequence encodes CASSTAGGLGGELFF.

V usage is TRBV2 and J usage is TRBJ2-7; 8 bases agree with TRBD2. V lost 4 bases and J lost 7; bases outside the gene matches: 9. Germline CDR1 and CDR2: SNHLY and FYNNEI. The CDR3 extends over 14 amino acids. CDR3 bases: TGTGCCAGCAGTGCCCAAGCGGGAGTCGGTGAGCAGTACTTC. Translated: CASSAQAGVGEQYF.

This clone has more than one count but fewer than ten. This rearrangement joins TRBV6-5 to TRBJ1-3; 10 bases fit TRBD1. The CDR3 is 15 residues long. V lost 4 bases, J lost 6 bases, and 6 bases stayed unmatched. Per germline, CDR1 MNHEY and CDR2 SVGAGI. As DNA, the CDR3 is TGTGCCAGCAGTTTTGACAGGGGGCCAGCAAACACCATATATTTT. Translated, it gives CASSFDRGPANTIYF.

The J gene is TRBJ2-5, the V gene TRBV9, with 7 bases fitting TRBD2. Germline V gives CDR1 SGDLS, CDR2 YYNGEE. The CDR3 consists of 15 residues. Germline trimming cut 3 bases from V and 1 base from J; bases unmatched to any gene: 6. DNA for the CDR3: TGTGCCAGCAGCGGAGCGGGGACCACCCAAGAGACCCAGTACTTC. Amino acids: CASSGAGTTQETQYF. Together with reference TRBV9 and TRBJ2-5, the CDR3 gives the full variable domain: DSGVTQTPKHLITATGQRVTLRCSPRSGDLSVYWYQQSLDQGLQFLIQYYNGEERAKGNILERFSAQQFPDLHSELNLSSLELGDSALYFCASSGAGTTQETQYFGPGTRLLVL.

This chain links TRBV6-1 with TRBJ1-1; D is perhaps TRBD1 (5 bases). CDR1 is MNHNS and CDR2 is SASEGT in the germline V gene. There are 14 residues in the CDR3. Trimming cost V 6 bases and J 3 bases, with 14 bases left between them. In nucleotides, the CDR3 is TGTGCCAGCAGCGTACAGGTTGGGGACACTGAAGCTTTCTTT. Encoded protein: CASSVQVGDTEAFF.

The chain carries TRBV5-4 and TRBJ2-3; perhaps TRBD2 as D (5 bases). Germline lookup yields CDR1 SGHNT and CDR2 YYREEE (reference sequence). The CDR3 is made up of 16 amino acids. V was pared by 3 bases and J by 0 bases, with 14 bases between. The CDR3 nucleotides read TGTGCCAGCAGCTCCCTGGGGAGCGAAAGCACAGATACGCAGTATTTT. Its translation: CASSSLGSESTDTQYF.